This T cell receptor beta chain is drawn from a study of T cell responses to AZD1222 COVID-19 vaccine. Study context: Pooled in the analysis were second doses at about 4 or about 12 weeks.

The ends were cut back, 2 bases at V and 4 bases at J, with 11 bases in the middle. The germline V gene encodes CDR1 MNHEY and CDR2 SMNVEV (reference sequence). The CDR3 spans 14 residues. This clone was seen a handful of times. Its antigen is unidentified. Clones were sequenced by immunoSEQ multiplex PCR, and TCRdb holds only the in-frame ones, with some missing. The profile shows 95,000 to 150,000 clones, roughly 91% of them singletons. Regarding the study as a whole: White British people made up most donors, females outnumbered males, and clonal diversity was possibly underestimated. Repertoires were obtained solely post-peak T cell response. CD4 TCRs linked to vaccination spanned spike, dominating at 160-218 and 743-854.

The receptor's source is an adult in good health. The material sequenced was peripheral blood, taken on day 0 of AZD1222 vaccination. This rearrangement joins TRBV27 to TRBJ1-2; D might be TRBD1 (5 bases). CDR3 loop: CASSLEGNGYGYTF. The CDR3 bases are TGTGCCAGCAGTTTAGAGGGGAACGGCTATGGCTACACCTTC.